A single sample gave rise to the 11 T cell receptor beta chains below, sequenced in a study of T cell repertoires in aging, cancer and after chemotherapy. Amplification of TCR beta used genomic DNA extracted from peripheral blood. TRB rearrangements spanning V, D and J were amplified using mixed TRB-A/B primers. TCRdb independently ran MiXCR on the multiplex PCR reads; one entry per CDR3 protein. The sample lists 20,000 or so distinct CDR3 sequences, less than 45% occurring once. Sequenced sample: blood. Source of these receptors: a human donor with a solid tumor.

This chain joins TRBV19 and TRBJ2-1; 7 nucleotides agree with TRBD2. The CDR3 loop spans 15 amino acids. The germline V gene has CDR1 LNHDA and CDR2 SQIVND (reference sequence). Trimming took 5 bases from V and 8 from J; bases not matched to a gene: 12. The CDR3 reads CASSLFPGLSYEQFF. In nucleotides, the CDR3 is TGTGCCAGTAGTTTATTCCCGGGACTAAGCTATGAGCAGTTCTTC.

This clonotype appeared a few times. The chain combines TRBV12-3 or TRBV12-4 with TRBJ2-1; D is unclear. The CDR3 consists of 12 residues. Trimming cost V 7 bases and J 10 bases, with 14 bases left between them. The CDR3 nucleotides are TGTGCCAGCACCCTTGGACCCTCAGAGCAGTTCTTC. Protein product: CASTLGPSEQFF.

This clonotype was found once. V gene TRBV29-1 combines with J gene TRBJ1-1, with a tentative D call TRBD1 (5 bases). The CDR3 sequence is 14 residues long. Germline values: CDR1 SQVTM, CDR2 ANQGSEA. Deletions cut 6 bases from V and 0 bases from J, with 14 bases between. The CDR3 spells CSVDDRKLNTEAFF. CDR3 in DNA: TGCAGCGTCGACGACAGAAAACTGAACACTGAAGCTTTCTTT.

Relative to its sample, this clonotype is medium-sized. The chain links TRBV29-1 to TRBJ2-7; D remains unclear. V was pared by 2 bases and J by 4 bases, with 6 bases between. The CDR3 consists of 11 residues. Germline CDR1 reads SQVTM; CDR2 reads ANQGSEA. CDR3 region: CSVESSYEQYF. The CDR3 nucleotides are TGCAGCGTTGAAAGTAGTTACGAGCAGTACTTC.

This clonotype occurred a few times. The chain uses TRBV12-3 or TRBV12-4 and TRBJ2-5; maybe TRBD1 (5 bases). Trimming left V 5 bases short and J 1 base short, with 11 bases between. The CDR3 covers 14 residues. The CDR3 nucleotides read TGTGCCAGCAGTCCCTTAGGGGTCCAAGAGACCCAGTACTTC. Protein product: CASSPLGVQETQYF.

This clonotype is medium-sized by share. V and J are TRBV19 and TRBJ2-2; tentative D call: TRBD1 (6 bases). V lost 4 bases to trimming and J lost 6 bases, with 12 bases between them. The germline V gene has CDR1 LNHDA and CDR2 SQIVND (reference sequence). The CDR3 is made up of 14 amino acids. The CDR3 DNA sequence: TGTGCCAGTAGTAATACAGGGATAGCCGGGGAGCTGTTTTTT. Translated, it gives CASSNTGIAGELFF.

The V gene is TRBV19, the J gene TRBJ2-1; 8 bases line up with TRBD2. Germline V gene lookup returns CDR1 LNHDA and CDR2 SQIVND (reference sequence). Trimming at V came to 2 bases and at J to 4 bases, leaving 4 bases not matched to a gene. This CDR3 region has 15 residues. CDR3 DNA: TGTGCCAGTAGTATAACTAGCGGATTGTACAATGAGCAGTTCTTC. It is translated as CASSITSGLYNEQFF.

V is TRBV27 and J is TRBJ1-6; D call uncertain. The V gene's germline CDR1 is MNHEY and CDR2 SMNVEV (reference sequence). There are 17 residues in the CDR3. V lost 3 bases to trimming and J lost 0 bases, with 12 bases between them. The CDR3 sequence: CASSLAPKSSYNSPLHF. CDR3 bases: TGTGCCAGCAGTTTGGCCCCAAAGAGCTCCTATAATTCACCCCTCCACTTT.

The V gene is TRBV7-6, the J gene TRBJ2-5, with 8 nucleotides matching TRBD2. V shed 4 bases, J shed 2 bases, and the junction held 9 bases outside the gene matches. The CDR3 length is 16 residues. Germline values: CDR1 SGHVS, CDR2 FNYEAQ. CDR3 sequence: CASSSSRTSSQETQYF. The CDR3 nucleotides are TGTGCCAGCAGCTCTTCCAGGACTAGCAGTCAAGAGACCCAGTACTTC.

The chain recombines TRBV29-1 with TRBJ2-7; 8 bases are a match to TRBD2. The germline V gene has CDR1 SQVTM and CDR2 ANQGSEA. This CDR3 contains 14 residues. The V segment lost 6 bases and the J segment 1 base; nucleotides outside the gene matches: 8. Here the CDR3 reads CSVGEGTSSYEQYF. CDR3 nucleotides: TGCAGCGTCGGTGAAGGGACTAGTTCCTACGAGCAGTACTTC.

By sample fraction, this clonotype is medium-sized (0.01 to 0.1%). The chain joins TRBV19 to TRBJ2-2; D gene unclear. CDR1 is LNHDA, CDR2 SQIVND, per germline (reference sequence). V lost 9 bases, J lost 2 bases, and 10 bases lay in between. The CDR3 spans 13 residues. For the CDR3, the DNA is TGTGCCAGCCGAATATTTAACACCGGGGAGCTGTTTTTT. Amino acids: CASRIFNTGELFF.